This TCR beta chain was captured by sequencing in a study of control samples from healthy donors and cancer patients. TCRdb's copy holds only in-frame clones and misses some; the assay was immunoSEQ multiplex PCR. The sample has more than 15,000 clones, 88% seen once. Trimming cost V 4 bases and J 7 bases; bases outside gene matches: 7. The CDR3 consists of 15 residues. Germline CDR1 MDHEN, CDR2 SYDVKM. V is TRBV28 and J is TRBJ1-2; 12 nucleotides align to TRBD1. The sequenced material came from PBMCs. The receptor comes from a woman aged 55-69 years with head and neck cancer. The CDR3 DNA reads TGTGCCAGCAGTTCCGGGACAGGGGGCAGGGTTGGCTACACCTTC. Protein product: CASSSGTGGRVGYTF.